Below, 2 T cell receptor beta chains from the same sample are listed, as sequenced in a study of OX40 agonist ivuxolimab in advanced cancers. The method was immunoSEQ multiplex PCR; TCRdb's version includes in-frame clones alone and lacks a portion of them. The sample has 70,000 to 95,000 clones, roughly four fifths seen once. Sequenced here: CD4+ or CD8+ T cells sorted from blood, sampled in a trial of the OX40 agonist ivuxolimab. Receptors were obtained from an adult with an advanced solid tumor such as melanoma, head and neck, liver or kidney cancer.

This clone occurred a few times. CDR3 amino acids: CAVHRGRQGAGELFF. For the CDR3, the DNA is TGTGCCGTCCACAGGGGGCGCCAGGGGGCCGGGGAGCTGTTTTTT. This sequence joins TRBV2 and TRBJ2-2; TRBD1 matches 9 bases. The length of the CDR3 is 15 residues. With 11 bases clipped from V and 6 bases from J, the junction kept 13 bases outside the gene matches. Germline values: CDR1 SNHLY, CDR2 FYNNEI.

The V call is TRBV5-1, the J call TRBJ2-5; D is ambiguous. Trimming left V 6 bases short and J 0 bases short, with 15 bases between. Per the germline V gene, CDR1 is SGHRS and CDR2 is YFSETQ. The CDR3 has 15 residues. The CDR3 region is CASTLGRRYQETQYF. The DNA of the CDR3 is TGCGCCAGCACCCTGGGCAGGCGATACCAAGAGACCCAGTACTTC.